A selection of T cell receptor beta chains follows, all from one sample in a study of T-cell reconstitution after alpha-beta-depleted transplantation in children. Each CDR3 protein is one row after TCRdb ran MiXCR on the PCR reads. The profile shows roughly 48,000 distinct CDR3 sequences, approximately 6.1% of them singletons. The specimen was PBMCs, mostly from graft donor cells, collected 60 days after TCRalphabeta/CD19-depleted stem cell transplant. The receptor set was obtained from a female patient aged 2-9 years who had a stem cell transplant for aplastic anemia, so the T cells may come from the graft donor. Both conserved end residues are part of each CDR3. Fields, in order: J gene, V gene, CDR3 length, CDR3 protein.

J: TRBJ2-1
V: TRBV15
length: 14
CDR3: CATSSPGAFNEQFF

J: TRBJ2-1
V: TRBV30
length: 13
CDR3: CAWSGSRYNEQFF

J: TRBJ2-5
V: TRBV4-1
length: 15
CDR3: CASSQDIRGVETQYF

J: TRBJ2-2
V: TRBV5-1
length: 16
CDR3: CASSLGGGLNTGELFF

J: TRBJ2-3
V: TRBV5-1
length: 14
CDR3: CASSSTPSTDTQYF

J: TRBJ2-7
V: TRBV9
length: 14
CDR3: CASSPSAPGYEQYF

J: TRBJ2-3
V: TRBV25-1
length: 16
CDR3: CASSRAPSGRTDTQYF

J: TRBJ2-7
V: TRBV20-1
length: 16
CDR3: CSANGPLAALYYEQYF

J: TRBJ2-5
V: TRBV2
length: 13
CDR3: CASSDGGLETQYF

J: TRBJ2-1
V: TRBV3-1
length: 13
CDR3: CASSQGATTEQFF

J: TRBJ2-7
V: TRBV7-2
length: 13
CDR3: CASSRTSSYEQYF

J: TRBJ2-7
V: TRBV25-1
length: 12
CDR3: CATKGEFYEQYF

J: TRBJ2-5
V: TRBV3-1
length: 15
CDR3: CASSQAGRLQETQYF

J: TRBJ2-7
V: TRBV7-8
length: 16
CDR3: CASSLEGASGGYEQYF

J: TRBJ2-1
V: TRBV18
length: 15
CDR3: CASSPPAGPGHEQFF

J: TRBJ2-7
V: TRBV12-3/TRBV12-4
length: 15
CDR3: CASSFSDTGLYEQYF

J: TRBJ2-5
V: TRBV15
length: 13
CDR3: CATSRDGVETQYF

J: TRBJ2-1
V: TRBV28
length: 14
CDR3: CAGVGRLKYNEQFF

J: TRBJ1-6
V: TRBV20-1
length: 15
CDR3: CSAHPGQKIGSPLHF

J: TRBJ2-2
V: TRBV5-1
length: 18
CDR3: CASSLPRGPQRDTGELFF

J: TRBJ2-3
V: TRBV21-1
length: 13
CDR3: CASSNRPTDTQYF

J: TRBJ2-7
V: TRBV3-1
length: 15
CDR3: CASSPRSGGSYEQYF

J: TRBJ1-1
V: TRBV30
length: 14
CDR3: CAWSDGLMNTEAFF

J: TRBJ2-1
V: TRBV18
length: 11
CDR3: CASSPGLEQFF

J: TRBJ2-5
V: TRBV12-3/TRBV12-4
length: 13
CDR3: CASSGGRQETQYF

J: TRBJ2-3
V: TRBV14
length: 14
CDR3: CARKRKQTADTQYF

J: TRBJ2-7
V: TRBV7-2
length: 15
CDR3: CASRRGGGESYEQYF

J: TRBJ2-1
V: TRBV5-6
length: 15
CDR3: CASSHPRQGYNEQFF

J: TRBJ2-3
V: TRBV27
length: 12
CDR3: CASSPYTDTQYF

J: TRBJ2-3
V: TRBV6-5
length: 15
CDR3: CASSPTISGTDTQYF

J: TRBJ1-1
V: TRBV6-5
length: 13
CDR3: CASSWDRGTEAFF

J: TRBJ2-1
V: TRBV5-1
length: 16
CDR3: CASSLDAVVRYNEQFF

J: TRBJ2-3
V: TRBV20-1
length: 13
CDR3: CSAWDSGTDTQYF

J: TRBJ2-7
V: TRBV12-3/TRBV12-4
length: 15
CDR3: CASNSPTGSSYEQYF

J: TRBJ2-7
V: TRBV25-1
length: 12
CDR3: CASSDHRGEQYF

J: TRBJ2-5
V: TRBV18
length: 15
CDR3: CASSPSSGGGETQYF

J: TRBJ2-2
V: TRBV14
length: 15
CDR3: CASSQRTTNTGELFF

J: TRBJ2-7
V: TRBV15
length: 12
CDR3: CATSRGEGQQYF

J: TRBJ1-1
V: TRBV20-1
length: 15
CDR3: CSASRRDRRLTEAFF

J: TRBJ1-1
V: TRBV12-3/TRBV12-4
length: 15
CDR3: CASSLAGGGPTEAFF

J: TRBJ1-1
V: TRBV28
length: 12
CDR3: CAILRGRREAFF

J: TRBJ2-6
V: TRBV5-1
length: 15
CDR3: CASSLWGDGANVLTF

J: TRBJ2-7
V: TRBV20-1
length: 12
CDR3: CSAPDASYEQYF

J: TRBJ2-1
V: TRBV20-1
length: 15
CDR3: CSARAWTGKSNEQFF

J: TRBJ2-1
V: TRBV20-1
length: 15
CDR3: CSASRGPSSYNEQFF

J: TRBJ2-1
V: TRBV24-1
length: 14
CDR3: CATATLAGGNEQFF

J: TRBJ2-5
V: TRBV5-1
length: 13
CDR3: CASSRDLQETQYF

J: TRBJ1-1
V: TRBV7-2
length: 14
CDR3: CASSLAGVNTEAFF

J: TRBJ1-1
V: TRBV5-6
length: 15
CDR3: CASSLEGGPYTEAFF

J: TRBJ2-1
V: TRBV10-2
length: 13
CDR3: CASSGLASNEQFF

J: TRBJ2-7
V: TRBV6-5
length: 15
CDR3: CASSYLGTGSNEQYF

J: TRBJ2-2
V: TRBV11-3
length: 16
CDR3: CASSLSGDANTGELFF